What follows describes a single T cell receptor beta chain. Antigen: not known. Time point in this sample: persistent/refractory GD, antithyroid drugs over 5 years with positive TRAb. With RNA extracted from PBMCs as input, the TCR library was made. This entry is derived from a study of regulatory T cells in long-lasting Graves disease. On the study more broadly: Persistent Graves' disease denoted over 5 years of antithyroid drugs plus positive TSH receptor antibodies. Notes on the study in general: Study of thyroid tissue was not done, with only peripheral blood studied.

Relying on iRepertoire HTBI primers and Arm-PCR of CDR3 regions, the team built TCR beta libraries. Source study methods: Identification across samples found approximately 67 TRBV and approximately 15 TRBJ segments. TCRdb passed the multiplex PCR reads through MiXCR, listing each CDR3 protein once. Clone size and V and J calls follow TCRdb, not the original study. The sample contains a few hundred thousand distinct CDR3 sequences, roughly a quarter of which appear only once. From germline, CDR1 is LGHNA and CDR2 YSLEER. CDR3 length: 14 amino acids. The germline V and J ends were trimmed by 1 base and 1 base, with 5 bases remaining between them.

This clonotype was obtained from a female donor with Graves disease. V is TRBV4-3 and J is TRBJ1-5, with D unclear. The sample in question was peripheral blood mononuclear cells (PBMCs), obtained when the disease was refractory, from a patient treated with antithyroid drugs. This CDR3 reads CASSQGLSNQPQHF. Written as DNA, the CDR3 is TGCGCCAGCAGCCAAGGGCTCAGCAATCAGCCCCAGCATTTT.